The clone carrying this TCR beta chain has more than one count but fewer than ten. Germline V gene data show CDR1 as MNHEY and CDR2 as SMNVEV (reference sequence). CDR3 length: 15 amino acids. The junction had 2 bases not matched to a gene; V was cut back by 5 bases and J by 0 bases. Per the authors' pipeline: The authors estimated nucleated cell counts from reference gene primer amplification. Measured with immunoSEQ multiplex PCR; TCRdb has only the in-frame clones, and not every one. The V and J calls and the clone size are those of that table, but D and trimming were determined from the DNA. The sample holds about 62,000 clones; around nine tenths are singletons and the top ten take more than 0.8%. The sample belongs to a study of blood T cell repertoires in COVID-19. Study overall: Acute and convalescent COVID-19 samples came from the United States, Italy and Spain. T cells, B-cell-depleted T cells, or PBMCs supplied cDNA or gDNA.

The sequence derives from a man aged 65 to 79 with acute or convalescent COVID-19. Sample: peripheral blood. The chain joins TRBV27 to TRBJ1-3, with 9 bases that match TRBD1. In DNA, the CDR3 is TGTGCCAGCAGTCGACAGGGGGGCTCTGGAAACACCATATATTTT. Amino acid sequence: CASSRQGGSGNTIYF.